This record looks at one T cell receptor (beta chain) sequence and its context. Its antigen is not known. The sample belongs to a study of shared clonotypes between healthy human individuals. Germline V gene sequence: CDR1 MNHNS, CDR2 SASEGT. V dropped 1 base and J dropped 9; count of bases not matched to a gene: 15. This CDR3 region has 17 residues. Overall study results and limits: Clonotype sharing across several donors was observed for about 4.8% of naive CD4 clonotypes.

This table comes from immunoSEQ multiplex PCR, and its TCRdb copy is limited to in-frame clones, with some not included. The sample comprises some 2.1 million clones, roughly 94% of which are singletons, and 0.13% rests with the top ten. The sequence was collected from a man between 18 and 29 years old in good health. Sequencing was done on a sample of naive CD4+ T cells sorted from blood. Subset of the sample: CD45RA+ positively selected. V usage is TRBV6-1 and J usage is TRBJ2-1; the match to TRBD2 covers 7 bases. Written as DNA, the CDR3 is TGTGCCAGCAGTGAAGAGGGCCTTGGGGGAGGGCGACGTGAGCAGTTCTTC. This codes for CASSEEGLGGGRREQFF.